What follows is one TCR beta chain and its context. Its antigen is still unknown. Time point: blood 4 weeks post-SBRT, at nephrectomy. Indicated treatment: 15 Gy SBRT to primary tumor, nephrectomy 4 weeks later. Nephrectomy followed 15 Gy stereotactic body radiation by 4 weeks. Serial blood draws occurred at baseline and 2 and 4 weeks post-SBRT. The patient's renal cell carcinoma had clear cell pathology. The entry originates in a study of radiation and T cells in renal cell carcinoma. Broader study findings: Top tumor clonotypes rose in blood 2 weeks post-radiation, then contracted.

Here immunoSEQ multiplex PCR was the method, and the copy in TCRdb shows in-frame clones only, minus some. Altogether around 100,000 clones are present, 80% to 90% being singletons, with the ten largest covering approximately 7.8%. V was shortened by 6 bases and J by 5 bases, with 8 bases between the two germline ends. The germline gives CDR1 LGHNA, CDR2 YNFKEQ. This CDR3 is 11 amino acids long. The J gene is TRBJ2-7, the V gene TRBV4-2; D ambiguous. Sample: blood, taken from a patient whose treatment included radiotherapy and nephrectomy. The source is a man between 60 and 75 years old with renal cell carcinoma. The CDR3 DNA is TGTGCCAGCAGAAGGTCGAACGAGCAGTACTTC. Protein sequence: CASRRSNEQYF.